A single sample gave rise to the 10 T cell receptor beta chains below, sequenced in a study of post-analysis software for immune sequencing data. These receptors have no known antigen. The TCR beta cDNA libraries carried unique molecular identifiers. TCRdb recomputed calls from the PCR reads with MiXCR, one row per CDR3 protein. The sample holds 350,000 to 500,000 distinct CDR3 sequences, less than 40% seen once. Notes on the study in general: Included in a set of roughly five TRBV segments more frequent in patients than controls were TRBV5-6, TRBV5-1 and TRBV20-1.

Sample: blood. The receptor set was obtained from a girl aged 2 to 10 with multiple sclerosis.

This sequence joins TRBV28 and TRBJ2-3; 8 bases align to TRBD2. V lost 6 bases, J lost 14 bases, and 10 bases stayed unmatched. CDR3 length: 12 residues. CDR1 MDHEN and CDR2 SYDVKM come from the germline V gene. The CDR3 DNA is TGTGCCAGCAGCGTTAGCGGGGCTATTTGGTATTTT. Protein: CASSVSGAIWYF.

This chain links TRBV12-3 or TRBV12-4 with TRBJ1-2; the D gene is possibly TRBD1 (5 bases). V dropped 5 bases and J dropped 3 bases, with 10 bases sitting between them. The CDR3 is made up of 13 amino acids. The CDR3 protein is CASSVRGYYGYTF. CDR3 DNA sequence: TGTGCCAGCAGTGTGAGGGGTTACTATGGCTACACCTTC.

V gene TRBV18 combines with J gene TRBJ2-5; 7 nucleotides align to TRBD1. Germline V CDR1 and CDR2: KGHSH, LQKENI. The J segment lost 2 bases and the V segment lost 8 bases, leaving 5 bases of the junction unmatched. CDR3 size: 13 residues. CDR3 nucleotides: TGTGCCAGCACGCGACAGGGTCAAGAGACCCAGTACTTC. This sequence encodes CASTRQGQETQYF.

In regard to this clonotype: Just one base apart from a much larger clone, this may be a read error. The chain uses TRBV11-2 and TRBJ2-1, with TRBD2 matching 12 bases. The CDR3 totals 17 residues. CDR1 is SGHAT and CDR2 is FQNNGV in the germline V gene. V dropped 0 bases and J dropped 5; count of bases not matched to a gene: 5. The CDR3 reads CASSLDQGLAGHNEQFF. The DNA of the CDR3 is TGTGCCAGCAGCTTAGACCAAGGACTAGCGGGGCACAATGAGCAGTTCTTC.

V usage is TRBV25-1 and J usage is TRBJ1-4, with 11 bases fitting TRBD1. The CDR3 spans 14 residues. The germline gives CDR1 MGHDK, CDR2 SYGVNS. J lost 7 bases, V lost 6 bases, and 4 bases had no gene match. The CDR3 spells CASSRTGGSEKLFF. The DNA for the CDR3 is TGTGCCAGCAGCCGGACAGGGGGCAGTGAAAAACTGTTTTTT.

There are a few counts of this clonotype. The chain joins TRBV15 to TRBJ2-7; tentative D call: TRBD2 (7 bases). The length of the CDR3 is 13 residues. CDR1 and CDR2 from the germline V gene are LNHNV and YYDKDF (reference sequence). The V end lost 6 bases, the J end lost 1 base, and 10 bases lay between the germline ends. The chain's CDR3 is CATRRGGSYEQYF. The CDR3 DNA is TGTGCCACCAGAAGGGGGGGATCCTACGAGCAGTACTTC.

This clonotype was recorded many times. This chain links TRBV5-1 with TRBJ2-7, with 7 bases identical to TRBD1. With 3 bases clipped from V and 0 bases from J, the junction kept 3 bases outside the gene matches. The CDR3 totals 14 residues. In germline, CDR1 is SGHRS, CDR2 YFSETQ. The CDR3 region has the DNA TGCGCCAGCAGCTCCCGGGACAGCTCCTACGAGCAGTACTTC. Residues: CASSSRDSSYEQYF.

The J gene is TRBJ2-3, the V gene TRBV10-2; D is possibly TRBD1 (7 bases). V lost 10 bases, J lost 0 bases, and 11 bases lay in between. The CDR3 loop spans 13 amino acids. Looked up from germline, CDR1 is WSHSY and CDR2 is SAAADI. The CDR3 loop is CATGGYSTDTQYF. In nucleotides, the CDR3 is TGCGCCACAGGGGGGTATAGCACAGATACGCAGTATTTT.

This chain connects TRBV6-1 to TRBJ1-5; D unclear. Germline V gene sequence: CDR1 MNHNS, CDR2 SASEGT. This CDR3 is built from 14 residues. The V end was cut by 3 bases, the J end by 6 bases, with 12 bases between. In DNA, the CDR3 is TGTGCCAGCAGTGATGTACGGGTAACTCAGCCCCAGCATTTT. It yields the protein CASSDVRVTQPQHF.

The J gene is TRBJ2-5, the V gene TRBV18; D possibly matches TRBD1 or TRBD2 (5 bases each). Germline lookup yields CDR1 KGHSH and CDR2 LQKENI. The length of the CDR3 is 14 residues. Trimming took off 3 bases at V and 5 bases at J, with 13 bases between the two ends. CDR3 amino acids: CASSPAGDRETQYF. CDR3 DNA sequence: TGTGCCAGCTCACCGGCCGGGGACCGGGAGACCCAGTACTTC.